This T cell receptor (beta chain) was sequenced in a study of cytomegalovirus exposure and HLA in healthy donors. General study points: Later on, analysis showed that most CMV-associated TCR beta chains appeared to be HLA-restricted.

The V gene's germline CDR1 is GTSNPN and CDR2 SVGIG (reference sequence). This CDR3 has 12 residues. V lost 3 bases and J 6 bases, leaving 12 bases between the germline ends. Healthy bone marrow donors made up the cohort. Points on this clone: Its antigen is not identified.

In the PCR, 60 Vbeta and 13 Jbeta primers were used. TCRdb keeps only in-frame clones here, not all; method: immunoSEQ multiplex PCR. Of 110,000 to 150,000 clones in the sample, around 79% were seen once. The origin of this receptor is a man aged 18 to 30 in good health and CMV-seronegative. The chain links TRBV30 to TRBJ2-7; the D gene is possibly TRBD1 (5 bases). Input material: PBMCs. CDR3: CAWRAETAEQYF. The CDR3 DNA sequence: TGTGCCTGGAGAGCCGAGACAGCCGAGCAGTACTTC.